Included here is one T cell receptor beta chain sequence, with context. This specimen comes from a study of blood T cell repertoires in COVID-19. Study overall: Nucleic acid was either cDNA or gDNA, and it came from T cells, B-cell-depleted T cells, or PBMCs.

V was shortened by 5 bases and J by 0 bases, with 7 bases between the two germline ends. The CDR3 has 13 residues. Original data processing: By means of reference gene primer amplification, nucleated cell counts were estimated. Only in-frame clones appear in the TCRdb table, and some are missing; sequencing was by immunoSEQ multiplex PCR. The V and J calls and clone size are taken from that table; D and trimming were inferred from the DNA. The table shows tens of thousands of clones, with more than 75% occurring only once. The receptor was isolated from an elderly woman with acute or convalescent COVID-19. Source material: peripheral blood. The chain uses TRBV12-3 or TRBV12-4 and TRBJ1-1; D unclear. The CDR3 coding sequence is TGTGCCAGCAGTCGAGGGCTGAACACTGAAGCTTTCTTT. It codes for CASSRGLNTEAFF.